These T cell receptor beta chains were read from a single sample in a study of CD8 T cells in ankylosing spondylitis. One entry per CDR3 protein, called by TCRdb with MiXCR from the 5' RACE reads. The sample yields around 150,000 distinct CDR3 sequences, about an eighth seen once. Sequencing was performed on blood, either unsorted or a sorted T cell fraction (not recorded which). These receptors were obtained from a female donor with ankylosing spondylitis or in good health (not recorded which). Each CDR3 is given with its conserved first and last residue. D genes are given only for firm matches. Clone size, where shown, is once, few, many, or a class for clones that have expanded.

size,D,J,V,CDR3,DNA
few,TRBD2,TRBJ2-2,TRBV29-1,CSVAKREGTGELFF,TGCAGCGTTGCGAAGCGGGAGGGGACCGGGGAGCTGTTTTTT
many,TRBD1,TRBJ1-6,TRBV5-1,CASSSSHPGQGNSPLHF,TGCGCCAGCAGCTCCTCACATCCGGGACAGGGGAATTCACCCCTCCACTTT
many,.,TRBJ2-5,TRBV5-1,CASSLEAGETQYF,TGCGCCAGCAGCTTGGAAGCCGGAGAGACCCAGTACTTC
many,.,TRBJ1-3,TRBV28,CASQETSHSGNTIYF,TGTGCCAGCCAAGAGACCAGCCACTCTGGAAACACCATATATTTT
many,.,TRBJ2-3,TRBV7-9,CASSLGWSTDTQYF,TGTGCCAGCAGCTTAGGCTGGAGCACAGATACGCAGTATTTT
many,.,TRBJ2-7,TRBV18,CASSESSASYEQYF,TGTGCCAGCTCGGAGAGTAGCGCGTCCTACGAGCAGTACTTC
many,.,TRBJ2-1,TRBV2,CASSELGTYNEQFF,TGTGCCAGCAGTGAGCTCGGGACCTACAATGAGCAGTTCTTC
.,.,TRBJ2-7,TRBV2,CASSEFRGLMDNEQYF,TGTGCCAGCAGTGAATTTCGGGGCCTAATGGACAACGAGCAGTACTTC
many,TRBD2,TRBJ2-1,TRBV5-1,CASSLTLLTSGMPNEQFF,TGCGCCAGCAGCTTGACCCTTTTGACTAGCGGGATGCCAAATGAGCAGTTCTTC
many,TRBD2,TRBJ2-5,TRBV20-1,CSASPPSGMYQETQYF,TGCAGTGCTAGCCCACCTAGCGGGATGTACCAAGAGACCCAGTACTTC
.,.,TRBJ1-2,TRBV29-1,CSVEEGALTGYTF,TGCAGCGTTGAAGAAGGGGCCCTCACTGGCTACACCTTC
.,TRBD1,TRBJ2-2,TRBV23-1,CASLPLVGRGPGELFF,TGCGCCAGCTTACCCCTGGTGGGAAGGGGGCCCGGGGAGCTGTTTTTT
many,.,TRBJ2-7,TRBV29-1,CSALAESSYEQYF,TGCAGCGCTCTAGCTGAGAGCTCCTACGAGCAGTACTTC
.,.,TRBJ1-2,TRBV12-3/TRBV12-4,CASSLGGANYGYTF,TGTGCCAGCAGTTTAGGTGGGGCGAACTATGGCTACACCTTC
many,.,TRBJ2-5,TRBV12-3/TRBV12-4,CASSLIGAGSGEETQYF,TGTGCCAGCAGTTTAATTGGAGCGGGCTCGGGGGAAGAGACCCAGTACTTC
many,.,TRBJ1-6,TRBV18,CASSPGADNSPLHF,TGTGCCAGCTCACCAGGTGCAGATAATTCACCCCTCCACTTT
many,.,TRBJ1-2,TRBV29-1,CSVTGTINYGYTF,TGCAGCGTCACAGGGACGATTAACTATGGCTACACCTTC
.,.,TRBJ2-7,TRBV23-1,CASSHPGRLSYEQYF,TGCGCCAGCAGTCACCCAGGCAGGCTCTCCTACGAGCAGTACTTC
.,TRBD1,TRBJ1-3,TRBV6-5,CASSDRAGNTIYF,TGTGCCAGCAGTGACAGGGCTGGAAACACCATATATTTT
many,.,TRBJ1-1,TRBV2,CASSEEVLGEAFF,TGTGCCAGCAGTGAAGAGGTATTGGGGGAAGCTTTCTTT
many,.,TRBJ1-3,TRBV5-1,CASSTAGTTGNTIYF,TGCGCCAGCAGCACAGCCGGGACAACTGGAAACACCATATATTTT
.,TRBD2,TRBJ2-1,TRBV14,CASTLGLAGAEQFF,TGTGCCAGCACCCTAGGACTAGCGGGAGCTGAGCAGTTCTTC
many,.,TRBJ1-1,TRBV27,CASSGAGAEAFF,TGTGCCAGCAGTGGGGCGGGCGCTGAAGCTTTCTTT
.,.,TRBJ2-1,TRBV24-1,CATSDLGAGDEQFF,TGTGCCACCAGTGATTTAGGGGCAGGGGATGAGCAGTTCTTC
many,TRBD1,TRBJ2-1,TRBV24-1,CATSPDRAPYNEQFF,TGTGCCACCAGTCCGGACAGGGCCCCTTACAATGAGCAGTTCTTC
many,.,TRBJ2-1,TRBV29-1,CSVGNGLEQFF,TGCAGCGTGGGGAACGGACTTGAGCAGTTCTTC
many,.,TRBJ2-3,TRBV29-1,CSALGGGTDTQYF,TGCAGCGCCCTAGGGGGGGGCACAGATACGCAGTATTTT
many,.,TRBJ2-3,TRBV20-1,CSARGEGAPGDTQYF,TGCAGTGCTAGAGGGGAGGGGGCGCCTGGAGATACGCAGTATTTT
many,.,TRBJ2-3,TRBV7-2,CASSLFGGHITDTQYF,TGTGCCAGCAGCTTATTTGGGGGCCACATCACAGATACGCAGTATTTT
many,.,TRBJ2-3,TRBV7-9,CASTSTAGASTDTQYF,TGTGCCAGCACCTCTACGGCGGGGGCTTCCACAGATACGCAGTATTTT
few,.,TRBJ2-3,TRBV7-9,CASSFWSTDTQYF,TGTGCCAGCAGCTTTTGGTCGACAGATACGCAGTATTTT
.,.,TRBJ2-3,TRBV10-1,CASSEGQGPTDTQYF,TGCGCCAGCAGTGAGGGGCAGGGGCCGACAGATACGCAGTATTTT
many,.,TRBJ2-3,TRBV7-9,CASSNPATDTQYF,TGTGCCAGCAGCAACCCAGCCACAGATACGCAGTATTTT
many,TRBD1,TRBJ2-1,TRBV5-1,CASSISGQPTNEQFF,TGCGCCAGCAGCATTTCGGGACAGCCAACGAATGAGCAGTTCTTC
.,.,TRBJ2-2,TRBV7-2,CASSRNPNTGELFF,TGTGCCAGCAGCCGGAACCCTAACACCGGGGAGCTGTTTTTT
few,.,TRBJ2-7,TRBV27,CASSSGWLYEQYF,TGTGCCAGCAGTTCGGGATGGTTGTACGAGCAGTACTTC
many,TRBD2,TRBJ2-1,TRBV11-2,CASSLVRGRAYEQFF,TGTGCCAGCAGCTTAGTTAGAGGGAGGGCTTATGAGCAGTTCTTC
.,.,TRBJ1-5,TRBV6-5,CASSYSGGFQPQHF,TGTGCCAGCAGTTACTCGGGGGGGTTTCAGCCCCAGCATTTT
.,TRBD1,TRBJ2-7,TRBV7-9,CAGSLSGTGTLYEQYF,TGTGCCGGCAGCTTATCCGGGACAGGGACCCTATACGAGCAGTACTTC
many,.,TRBJ1-2,TRBV7-9,CASSLWEGDNGYTF,TGTGCCAGCAGCTTATGGGAAGGCGACAATGGCTACACCTTC
.,TRBD1,TRBJ1-2,TRBV12-3/TRBV12-4,CAISLGQVFYGDTF,TGTGCCATCAGTTTAGGACAGGTCTTCTATGGCGACACCTTC
.,TRBD2,TRBJ2-1,TRBV24-1,CATSAAGEYNEQFF,TGTGCCACCAGTGCAGCGGGAGAATACAATGAGCAGTTCTTC
.,.,TRBJ2-3,TRBV7-2,CASSFDAGPDTQYF,TGTGCCAGCAGCTTTGATGCGGGTCCAGATACGCAGTATTTT
many,TRBD2,TRBJ2-3,TRBV29-1,CSVDLAGRQYF,TGCAGCGTGGATTTAGCGGGAAGGCAGTATTTT
few,.,TRBJ1-1,TRBV7-8,CASWGEGSPEAFF,TGTGCCAGCTGGGGGGAGGGATCGCCTGAAGCTTTCTTT